This T cell receptor (beta chain) emerged from a study of blood T cell repertoires in COVID-19. Overall study: T cells, B-cell-depleted T cells, or PBMCs provided the cDNA or gDNA that served as material.

After removal of 8 bases from V and 8 bases from J, the junction contained 6 bases not matched to a gene. There are 13 residues in the CDR3. Looked up from germline, CDR1 is SGHNT and CDR2 is YENEEA. Authors' methods: Cell counts per sample came from amplifying reference gene primers. TCRdb's copy holds only in-frame clones and misses some; the assay was immunoSEQ multiplex PCR. That table supplies the V and J calls and clone size; D and trimming were determined from the DNA. Of some 90,000 clones listed, 86% are singletons. The sequence came from an elderly woman with acute or convalescent COVID-19. The chain recombines TRBV11-3 with TRBJ1-4, with 9 nucleotides matching TRBD1. The specimen was peripheral blood. The CDR3, as DNA: TGTGCCAGCCCGGGACAGGGTGGCGAAAAACTGTTTTTT. Protein: CASPGQGGEKLFF.